This TCR beta chain was captured in a study of blood T cell repertoires in COVID-19 (dated by TCRdb to 2020 to 2022). The study in broad terms: Collaborator samples came from the United States, Italy and Spain and covered acute and convalescent phases of COVID-19. The material from the prospective study consisted of cDNA or gDNA derived from T cells, B-cell-depleted T cells, or PBMCs. Subjects who had been exposed to COVID-19, were actively infected with it, or had recovered from it provided the deeply sampled blood TCRbeta repertoires that made up the dataset. A freely available public database, intended as a resource for researchers studying the immune response to SARS-CoV-2, is where the repertoires were released. Samples were obtained from the ongoing ImmuneRACE study (first 160 participants) and from approximately 1,200 subjects provided by 6 global collaborators. The sample metadata nearly always contained a de-identified subject ID, COVID-19 status, age in years and sex. Where available, HLA class I and class II types were obtained from metadata supplied by the sample provider rather than from assay-based typing. The paper's findings and limits, for the study overall: The quantity of clinical and demographic metadata differed by source and by participant and was supplied without curation.

The immunoSEQ Assay, a bias-controlled multiplex PCR, was used to amplify TCRbeta CDR3 regions from genomic DNA. The paper's processing steps were these. Nucleated cell counts per sample were estimated from amplification of reference gene primers within the assay. To quantify the absolute abundance of each unique TCRbeta CDR3 rearrangement, sequence reads were collapsed and filtered. For each sample, productive Simpson clonality was calculated as the square root of Simpson's diversity index across productive rearrangements. The clones in this table, taken by TCRdb from immuneACCESS, are in-frame only. Not every clone is retained; where verified, under half of the shortfall comes from an unresolved V gene, and the cause of the rest is unknown. That table supplies the V and J calls and clone size; D and trimming were determined from the DNA. In this sample the table shows 90,000 to 120,000 clones, about 89% of which occur a single time. In total, the top ten clones hold around 5.5% of the sample.

Deletion took 0 bases off V and 5 bases off J, with a span of 8 bases between the germline ends. The cysteine opens and the phenylalanine closes a CDR3 of 14 amino acids. Kept here is only the CDR3 DNA, which spans 42 bases and is read in frame from base 1. CDR1 and CDR2 are drawn from the germline V gene: MNHEY, SVGAGI. This clone was detected only once. Its target antigen remains unknown. The record has no base qualities; no much larger clone is one base away. Whole blood was collected in K2EDTA tubes by collaborating institutions according to the institutions' own protocols. For TCRbeta analysis, collaborator samples were shipped as frozen whole blood, as isolated PBMCs, or as DNA extracted from either sample type.

The source is a human donor in a cohort sampled during active COVID-19. The sample consisted of peripheral blood. Rearrangement joined TRBV6-5 to TRBJ2-1, with no D gene named confidently. The nucleotide sequence reads TGTGCCAGCAGTTACTCGAACAGCCACAATGAGCAGTTCTTC. Its amino acids are CASSYSNSHNEQFF.